This T cell receptor beta chain was recorded in a study of CD8 T cells in ankylosing spondylitis. One entry per CDR3 protein, called by TCRdb with MiXCR from the 5' RACE reads. Altogether about 160,000 distinct CDR3 sequences are present, around 42% being singletons, with the ten largest covering roughly 15%. V dropped 4 bases and J dropped 9 bases, with 21 bases sitting between them. The CDR3 runs 16 residues. The germline V gene has CDR1 KGHDR and CDR2 SFDVKD. Sequencing was performed on synovial fluid, either unsorted or a sorted T cell fraction (not recorded which). This clonotype was obtained from a male donor with ankylosing spondylitis. J is TRBJ1-5 and V is TRBV24-1; the D gene is possibly TRBD1 (5 bases). CDR3 sequence (DNA): TGTGCCACCAGTGACCTAGCGGAGGGGCCCGCCGGGCCCCAGCATTTT. Encoded protein: CATSDLAEGPAGPQHF.